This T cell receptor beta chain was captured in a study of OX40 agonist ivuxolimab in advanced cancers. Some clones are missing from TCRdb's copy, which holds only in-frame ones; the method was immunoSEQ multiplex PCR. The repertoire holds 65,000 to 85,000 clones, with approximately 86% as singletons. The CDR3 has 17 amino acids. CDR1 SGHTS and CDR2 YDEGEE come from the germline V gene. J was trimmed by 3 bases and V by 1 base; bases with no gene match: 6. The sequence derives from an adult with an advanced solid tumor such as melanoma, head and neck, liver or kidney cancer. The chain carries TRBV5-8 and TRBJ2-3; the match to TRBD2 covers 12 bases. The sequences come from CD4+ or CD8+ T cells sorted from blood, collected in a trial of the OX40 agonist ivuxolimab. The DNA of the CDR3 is TGTGCCAGCAGCTTGCGAATGACTAGCGGGGGAACAGATACGCAGTATTTT. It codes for CASSLRMTSGGTDTQYF.